The subject of this entry is one T cell receptor beta chain. Produced via immunoSEQ multiplex PCR; TCRdb's table is partial and in-frame only. Among about 260,000 clones, about 85% were seen once, and the ten largest hold 10% to 15%. The data belong to a study of blood T cell repertoires in COVID-19. Study-wide context: The cDNA or gDNA used as material had been derived from T cells, B-cell-depleted T cells, or PBMCs.

CDR3 length: 14 residues. Trimming took 2 bases from V and 10 from J; bases not matched to a gene: 9. Per the germline V gene, CDR1 is LNHDA and CDR2 is SQIVND (reference sequence). The material sequenced was peripheral blood. The chain employs TRBV19 and TRBJ1-1, with TRBD1 matching over 8 bases. The receptor was derived from a human donor in a cohort sampled during active COVID-19. The chain's CDR3 is CASSISPGQGTAFF. Here the CDR3 DNA reads TGTGCCAGTAGTATAAGCCCCGGACAGGGTACAGCTTTCTTT.